The 18 T cell receptor beta chains listed next were all sequenced from one sample in a study of blood T cell repertoires in COVID-19. Repertoires were generated with immunoSEQ multiplex PCR, while TCRdb's copy carries only in-frame clones and drops some. Among about 200,000 clones listed, roughly nine tenths were seen once. The sample consisted of PBMCs or T cells enriched from blood (not recorded which). The receptors here all came from a woman in her thirties with acute COVID-19.

The chain has TRBV6-1 and TRBJ2-1; D is perhaps TRBD1 (5 bases). The CDR3 covers 12 residues. The germline V and J ends were trimmed by 1 base and 8 bases, with 6 bases remaining between them. From germline, CDR1 is MNHNS and CDR2 SASEGT. The CDR3 DNA reads TGTGCCAGCAGTGAAGGGGGCCATGAGCAGTTCTTC. This encodes CASSEGGHEQFF.

J is TRBJ2-1 and V is TRBV9; 8 bases line up with TRBD2. Trimming cost V 4 bases and J 8 bases; bases outside gene matches: 11. This CDR3 has 15 residues. Germline CDR1 reads SGDLS; CDR2 reads YYNGEE. Here the CDR3 reads CASSPGLEFSDEQFF. CDR3 in DNA: TGTGCCAGCAGCCCGGGACTAGAGTTTAGCGATGAGCAGTTCTTC. Filled out from reference TRBV9 and TRBJ2-1, the complete variable domain reads DSGVTQTPKHLITATGQRVTLRCSPRSGDLSVYWYQQSLDQGLQFLIQYYNGEERAKGNILERFSAQQFPDLHSELNLSSLELGDSALYFCASSPGLEFSDEQFFGPGTRLTVL.

This clone was counted only a few times. The V and J genes are TRBV13 and TRBJ2-5; TRBD2 aligns across 11 bases. Trimming at V came to 1 base and at J to 11 bases, leaving 12 bases not matched to a gene. The germline gives CDR1 PRHDT, CDR2 FYEKMQ (reference sequence). This CDR3 contains 16 residues. The CDR3 coding sequence is TGTGCCAGCAGCTTAGAAGGTGGTAGCGGGGGGGCCAAACAGTACTTC. Amino acids: CASSLEGGSGGAKQYF.

V gene TRBV6-5 combines with J gene TRBJ1-3; D ambiguous. V was pared by 0 bases and J by 4 bases, with 4 bases between. Germline V lookup: CDR1 MNHEY, CDR2 SVGAGI. The CDR3 extends over 13 amino acids. This CDR3 reads CASSYSGGNTIYF. The CDR3, as DNA: TGTGCCAGCAGTTACTCCGGGGGAAACACCATATATTTT.

The V gene is TRBV30, the J gene TRBJ2-1; 9 nucleotides align to TRBD2. This CDR3 region has 17 residues. Trimming at V came to 4 bases and at J to 7 bases, leaving 17 bases not matched to a gene. Germline lookup yields CDR1 GTSNPN and CDR2 SVGIG (reference sequence). DNA for the CDR3: TGTGCCTGGATCCCAAAGGCGGGGGGGGCGGCTTCTAATGAGCAGTTCTTC. Translation gives CAWIPKAGGAASNEQFF.

The J gene is TRBJ2-4, the V gene TRBV3-1 (or the pseudogene TRBV3-2), with a tentative D call TRBD2 (6 bases). The CDR3 runs 16 residues. CDR1 and CDR2 (germline): LGHDT, YNNKEL (reference sequence). Between the trimmed V and J ends, which lost 5 bases and 8 bases, there was a span of 22 bases. In DNA, the CDR3 is TGTGCCAGCAGCGCTGGGTTGGGAGGAAGAATTGACATTCAGTACTTC. This sequence encodes CASSAGLGGRIDIQYF.

The V gene is TRBV19, the J gene TRBJ1-3; TRBD1 is a possible D gene (6 bases). The CDR3 totals 15 residues. The ends were cut back, 3 bases at V and 4 bases at J, with 13 bases in the middle. Germline CDR1 is LNHDA and CDR2 is SQIVND (reference sequence). The DNA for the CDR3 is TGTGCCAGTAGTATCGCAGGGGCCCTCGGAAACACCATATATTTT. This gives the protein CASSIAGALGNTIYF.

The J gene is TRBJ1-1, the V gene TRBV7-2; D unresolved. The germline gives CDR1 SGHTA, CDR2 FQGNSA. Trimming removed 4 bases at V and 5 bases at J, with 8 bases between. The CDR3 length is 12 residues. CDR3 nucleotide sequence: TGTGCCAGCAGCTCTAGTTGGACTGAAGCTTTCTTT. Amino acids: CASSSSWTEAFF.

The J gene is TRBJ1-4, the V gene TRBV6-2 or TRBV6-3; the D is unclear. Germline assignment: CDR1 MNHEY and CDR2 SVGEGT. V gave up 3 bases and J gave up 7 bases, with 3 bases separating them. There are 11 residues in the CDR3. The CDR3 DNA sequence: TGTGCCAGCAGTTATAGTGAAAAACTGTTTTTT. Protein product: CASSYSEKLFF.

CDR3 amino acids: CASTPPGLGTDTQYF. The CDR3, as DNA: TGTGCCAGCACCCCACCGGGACTAGGGACAGATACGCAGTATTTT. This chain links TRBV7-9 with TRBJ2-3, with 8 bases matching TRBD2. V was pared by 7 bases and J by 3 bases, with 9 bases of the junction left unmatched. Per germline, CDR1 SEHNR and CDR2 FQNEAQ (reference sequence). The CDR3 is made up of 15 amino acids.

J is TRBJ1-5 and V is TRBV3-1 (or the pseudogene TRBV3-2), with D hard to call. Trimming removed 1 base from V and 5 bases from J, with 6 bases in between. The CDR3 sequence is 13 residues long. Germline V CDR1 and CDR2: LGHDT, YNNKEL (reference sequence). The CDR3 reads CASSQGPDQPQHF. In nucleotides, the CDR3 is TGTGCCAGCAGCCAAGGTCCGGATCAGCCCCAGCATTTT.

The chain combines TRBV4-2 with TRBJ2-1; TRBD1 agrees at 9 bases. V dropped 8 bases and J dropped 6; count of bases not matched to a gene: 11. Germline V gene data show CDR1 as LGHNA and CDR2 as YNFKEQ. This CDR3 has 15 residues. The chain's CDR3 is CASGPRDRASNEQFF. CDR3 DNA: TGTGCCAGCGGGCCCCGGGACAGGGCTTCCAATGAGCAGTTCTTC.

This sequence joins TRBV7-2 and TRBJ2-5; unclear D gene. The germline V and J ends were trimmed by 4 bases and 0 bases, with 15 bases remaining between them. This CDR3 is built from 16 residues. CDR1 and CDR2 from the germline V gene are SGHTA and FQGNSA. The CDR3 here is CASSYRAGKYQETQYF. The DNA of the CDR3 is TGTGCCAGCAGCTACCGCGCAGGAAAGTACCAAGAGACCCAGTACTTC.

The chain combines TRBV24-1 with TRBJ2-5; TRBD1 matches 9 bases. This CDR3 is built from 17 residues. The V gene end was trimmed by 5 bases and the J gene end by 1 base; junction bases not matched to a gene: 10. The V gene's germline CDR1 is KGHDR and CDR2 SFDVKD. CDR3 sequence: CATSARTGADSQETQYF. In nucleotides, the CDR3 is TGTGCCACCAGTGCGAGGACAGGGGCGGATTCCCAAGAGACCCAGTACTTC.

The chain carries TRBV14 and TRBJ1-5; D is possibly TRBD1 (5 bases). The V end lost 4 bases, the J end lost 7 bases, and 14 bases lay between the germline ends. The CDR3 extends over 14 amino acids. The germline V gene has CDR1 SGHDN and CDR2 FVKESK. In DNA, the CDR3 is TGTGCCAGCAGCCTGGGGGGTAGCGGACAGCCCCAGCATTTT. It specifies CASSLGGSGQPQHF.

This chain connects TRBV6-5 to TRBJ1-2; D gene uncertain. CDR1 and CDR2 from the germline V gene are MNHEY and SVGAGI. Trimming took 8 bases from V and 3 from J, leaving 13 bases between them. The CDR3 sequence is 13 residues long. CDR3 region: CASRRAIDYGYTF. The CDR3 coding sequence is TGTGCCAGCCGGAGGGCTATAGACTATGGCTACACCTTC.

The rearrangement links TRBV19 to TRBJ2-5, with 10 nucleotides matching TRBD1. The CDR3 is made up of 15 amino acids. CDR1 and CDR2 (germline): LNHDA, SQIVND (reference sequence). V was pared by 4 bases and J by 5 bases, with 7 bases of the junction left unmatched. The CDR3 bases are TGTGCCAGTAGTACTTGGACAGGGGGATGGGAGACCCAGTACTTC. The encoded protein is CASSTWTGGWETQYF.

The chain links TRBV27 to TRBJ1-1; maybe TRBD1 (5 bases). CDR1 and CDR2 (germline): MNHEY, SMNVEV (reference sequence). Trimming cost V 0 bases and J 0 bases, with 11 bases left between them. The CDR3 runs 16 residues. The CDR3 protein is CASSLSAGNLNTEAFF. CDR3 sequence (DNA): TGTGCCAGCAGTTTATCGGCAGGGAACCTGAACACTGAAGCTTTCTTT.